One sample yielded the 14 T cell receptor beta chains listed below, sequenced in a study of control samples from healthy donors and cancer patients (dated by TCRdb to 2020 to 2022). The library was generated by the immunoSEQ multiplex PCR assay. TCRdb mirrors the immuneACCESS table, restricted to in-frame sequences. Some clones are absent from its copies; in checked studies, under half trace to an unresolved V gene, and the reason for the others is unknown. The sample contains roughly 130,000 clones, about 88% of them found a single time. The ten top clones hold roughly 3.2% of the sample. The sequenced material came from blood. These TCRs come from a man in his fifties in good health.

This sequence joins TRBV27 and TRBJ2-6; D perhaps matches TRBD2 (6 bases). The ends were cut back, 0 bases at V and 4 bases at J, with 7 bases in the middle. Germline loops: CDR1 MNHEY, CDR2 SMNVEV (reference sequence). CDR3 length: 15 amino acids. This CDR3 reads CASSLSLAGANVLTF. The CDR3, as DNA: TGTGCCAGCAGTTTATCCCTAGCGGGGGCCAACGTCCTGACTTTC.

The chain joins TRBV5-1 to TRBJ2-1; D gene unclear. Germline CDR1 is SGHRS and CDR2 is YFSETQ. The ends were cut back, 2 bases at V and 4 bases at J, with 13 bases in the middle. CDR3 length: 15 residues. The CDR3 here is CASSFQLGSYNEQFF. CDR3 coding DNA: TGCGCCAGCAGCTTTCAGCTGGGATCGTACAATGAGCAGTTCTTC.

This clone was seen only once. V usage is TRBV6-1 and J usage is TRBJ1-2; no clear D gene. The germline gives CDR1 MNHNS, CDR2 SASEGT. The CDR3 spans 12 residues. V dropped 3 bases and J dropped 5 bases, with 7 bases sitting between them. Here the CDR3 DNA reads TGTGCCAGCAGTGACGGACGATATGGCTACACCTTC. It translates to CASSDGRYGYTF.

The gene calls are TRBV11-1 and TRBJ2-7, with a possible D match to TRBD1 (5 bases). Looked up from germline, CDR1 is SGHAT and CDR2 is FQDESV (reference sequence). Deletions cut 5 bases from V and 6 bases from J, with 17 bases between. This CDR3 is 14 amino acids long. CDR3: CASSVYQGYGEQYF. The CDR3 region has the DNA TGTGCCAGCAGCGTTTACCAGGGATATGGCGAGCAGTACTTC.

This sequence joins TRBV7-8 and TRBJ1-2, with unresolved D. The CDR3 has 15 amino acids. Looked up from germline, CDR1 is SGHVS and CDR2 is FQNEAQ. V lost 4 bases and J 2 bases, leaving 14 bases between the germline ends. The CDR3 DNA reads TGTGCCAGCAGCTCCCGAACGATACAGAACTATGGCTACACCTTC. Protein: CASSSRTIQNYGYTF.

As regards this clone: The germline gene is not matched at one end of the junction; a read error may be the cause. The chain combines TRBV18 with TRBJ2-3; D gene unclear. The CDR3 covers 14 residues. Germline values: CDR1 KGHSH, CDR2 LQKENI. CDR3 nucleotide sequence: TGTGCCAGCTCACCACCGGCAGCAGCCCCGGTCCTTTTATTT. This encodes CASSPPAAAPVLLF.

This clone was seen once. V usage is TRBV24-1 and J usage is TRBJ2-3; TRBD2 matches at 7 bases. CDR3 length: 13 amino acids. CDR1 and CDR2 (germline): KGHDR, SFDVKD. The CDR3 is CAVGGVSTDTQYF. The CDR3 bases are TGTGCGGTGGGGGGGGTTAGCACAGATACGCAGTATTTT.

The chain couples TRBV7-3 to TRBJ2-2; TRBD1 is a possible D gene (5 bases). The germline CDR1 and CDR2 sequences are SGHTA and FQGTGA. The V end was cut by 0 bases, the J end by 10 bases, with 12 bases between. This CDR3 has 14 residues. The CDR3 reads CASSLTPGLEELFF. CDR3 DNA sequence: TGTGCCAGCAGCTTAACTCCAGGGTTGGAGGAGCTGTTTTTT.

This chain connects TRBV6-5 to TRBJ1-1; D remains unclear. There are 14 residues in the CDR3. Deletions cut 0 bases from V and 6 bases from J, with 11 bases between. Germline V gene data show CDR1 as MNHEY and CDR2 as SVGAGI. CDR3 protein: CASSYSAPLAEAFF. Written as DNA, the CDR3 is TGTGCCAGCAGTTACTCGGCACCCCTCGCTGAAGCTTTCTTT.

This clone was found a few times. V is TRBV18 and J is TRBJ2-5; a possible D gene is TRBD2 (5 bases). This CDR3 comprises 14 residues. V lost 4 bases and J lost 5, with 14 bases in between. Per the germline V gene, CDR1 is KGHSH and CDR2 is LQKENI. Here the CDR3 reads CASSQAGFSETQYF. The DNA of the CDR3 is TGTGCCAGCTCACAGGCGGGCTTTTCGGAGACCCAGTACTTC.

The V gene is TRBV7-9, the J gene TRBJ2-6; tentatively, D is TRBD2 (6 bases). V was cut by 7 bases and J by 4 bases, with 11 bases left in between. CDR3 size: 14 residues. CDR1 and CDR2 from the germline V gene are SEHNR and FQNEAQ (reference sequence). CDR3 coding DNA: TGTGCCAGCACCGTAGCGGCGGGGGCCAACGTCCTGACTTTC. The encoded protein is CASTVAAGANVLTF.

The chain combines TRBV30 with TRBJ2-2, with 9 bases matching TRBD1. The germline V gene encodes CDR1 GTSNPN and CDR2 SVGIG (reference sequence). The CDR3 contains 15 residues. V dropped 2 bases and J dropped 4; count of bases not matched to a gene: 5. Written as DNA, the CDR3 is TGTGCCTGGAGTTTCCGGGACAGGGTCACCGGGGAGCTGTTTTTT. This codes for CAWSFRDRVTGELFF.

The V gene is TRBV28, the J gene TRBJ1-2; D ambiguous. The V gene lost 3 bases and the J gene lost 7 bases, with 9 bases spanning the gap. The CDR3 loop spans 12 amino acids. Germline CDR1 reads MDHEN; CDR2 reads SYDVKM. The CDR3 region is CASSFSPSGYTF. The CDR3 nucleotides read TGTGCCAGCAGTTTCAGCCCAAGTGGCTACACCTTC.

This rearrangement joins TRBV10-2 to TRBJ1-1; D ambiguous. Germline V CDR1 and CDR2: WSHSY, SAAADI. CDR3 size: 13 residues. Trimming left V 5 bases short and J 4 bases short, with 11 bases between. This CDR3 reads CASSLANPTEAFF. In DNA form, the CDR3 reads TGCGCCAGCAGTTTGGCGAATCCCACTGAAGCTTTCTTT.